This T cell receptor beta chain was obtained from a study of T cell responses to AZD1222 COVID-19 vaccine (dated by TCRdb to the early 2020s). Turning to the overall study: Because spike-specific TCR depth and breadth did not differ between the two schedules, AZD1222 recipients who got a second dose at roughly 4 weeks were pooled with those who got a second dose at roughly 12 weeks. A total of over 230 trial participants underwent TCR sequencing, of whom 200 to 220 had received two doses of AZD1222 and about 26 had received two doses of the MenACWY control vaccine. Trial participants were enrolled by age into subgroups of 18-55, 56-69 and 70-plus years, and around 150, 28 and 57 TCR-sequenced participants, respectively, were included in these subgroups.

The paper as a whole reports these results and caveats: Epitopes outside the regions mutated in the B.1.351 and B.1.1.7 variants were reportedly recognized by nearly half of the unique spike-specific TCRs. The whole spike protein was spanned by vaccine-associated CD4 TCRs, and dominant responses were seen in regions 160-218 and 743-854. Because no day 14 peak-response samples were available, the repertoires could be characterized only after the peak T cell response. Most participants were white British and females outnumbered males, and the authors suggested that clonal diversity may have been underestimated. The 56-69-year group was small, and its depth increase did not reach significance, likely because of low power. A significant rise in spike-specific TCR breadth and depth was observed after two AZD1222 doses relative to day 0 and relative to MenACWY recipients. Conclusions about previously exposed vaccinees were limited because only six AZD1222 recipients were SARS-CoV-2 seropositive at baseline.

From the cysteine through the phenylalanine, the CDR3 covers 12 amino acids. Solely the CDR3 DNA is kept, with 36 bases framed from the first base. The germline V gene (reference sequence) specifies DFQATT as CDR1 and SNEGSKA as CDR2. V is reduced by 3 bases and J by 5 bases, leaving a spacing of 10 bases between them. This specimen's time point label, interpreted: baseline before first vaccination. Vaccinee samples came from UK trials COV001 and COV002, including a single-blind randomized controlled phase 2/3 trial of AZD1222 (ChAdOx1 nCoV-19) in healthy adults. For TCRbeta chain sequencing, PBMC samples were collected from trial participants at day 0 and at day 28 after the second dose. Notes on this clone: Its antigen remains undetermined. No base qualities exist here, and no much larger clone lies one base off it.

The CDR3 regions of human TCRbeta chains were subjected to immunosequencing. The authors' pipeline ran thus. Repertoire TCRs were checked for matches against a reference library of SARS-CoV-2-specific TCRs that had been generated using the MIRA antigen-specificity platform. Breadth meant the fraction of unique TCRs that were SARS-CoV-2-associated, whereas depth meant the fraction of total T cells that were SARS-CoV-2-associated. Using the MIRA data, every spike-specific TCR was mapped to the spike region that the TCR reacted to and assigned to either a CD4 or a CD8 class. Log10-transformed breadth and depth values were compared by one-way ANOVA with Sidak's multiple comparisons tests. Sourced from immuneACCESS, this table was stored by TCRdb with only in-frame sequences that have V and J called. A share of the clones is absent; for the studies checked, an unresolved V gene accounts for under half, and the remainder has no known explanation. V and J calls and clone size follow that table, whereas D and trimming were derived from the DNA. For this sample there are about 99,000 clones; roughly 87% appear just once. 4.5% to 5.5% of the sample is held by the ten biggest clonotypes.

The starting material was peripheral blood, obtained on day 0 of AZD1222 vaccination. The receptor was derived from an adult in good health. Recombination joined TRBV20-1 with TRBJ2-5; the D gene lacks a confident call. The nucleotide sequence is TGCAGTGCTAGTGCCCTGAGGGAGACCCAGTACTTC. The resulting protein is CSASALRETQYF.